This TCR beta chain was documented in a study of beta chain features in type 1 diabetes. Findings and caveats of the study: Patients with Type 1 diabetes showed moderately but significantly shorter TCRB CDR3s in all four CD4+ subsets.

CDR1 is KGHSH and CDR2 is LQKENI in the germline V gene. Trimming took 6 bases from V and 7 from J; bases not matched to a gene: 10. There are 15 residues in the CDR3. The study reverse transcribed the entire isolated RNA, so it sequenced expressed TCRB transcripts. TCRdb's table, derived via immunoSEQ multiplex PCR, lists solely in-frame clones and lacks some. The sample consists of 65,000 to 85,000 clones, just under 50% of them appearing once. This clone has only a few counts. Its antigen is unknown. The source material was central memory CD4+ T cells from blood. The rearrangement links TRBV18 to TRBJ1-5; 9 positions agree with TRBD1. This sequence was found in a man in his thirties or forties with type 1 diabetes. The CDR3 region has the DNA TGTGCCAGCTCCCCATCACAGGGGGCTGGCCAGCCCCAGCATTTT. Protein sequence: CASSPSQGAGQPQHF.